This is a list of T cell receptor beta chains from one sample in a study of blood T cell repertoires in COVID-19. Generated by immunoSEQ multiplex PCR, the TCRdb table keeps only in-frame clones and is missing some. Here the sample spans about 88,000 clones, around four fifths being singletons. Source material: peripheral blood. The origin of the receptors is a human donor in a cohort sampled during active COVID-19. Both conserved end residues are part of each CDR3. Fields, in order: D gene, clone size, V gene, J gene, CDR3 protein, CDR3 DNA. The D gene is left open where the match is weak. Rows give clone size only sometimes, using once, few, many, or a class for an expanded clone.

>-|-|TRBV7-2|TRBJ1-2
CASTLGPPGADYGYTF
TGTGCCAGCACCCTGGGCCCTCCAGGGGCGGACTATGGCTACACCTTC
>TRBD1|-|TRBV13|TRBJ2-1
CASSLGRQGARYEQFF
TGTGCCAGCAGCTTAGGCCGGCAGGGGGCGAGATATGAGCAGTTCTTC
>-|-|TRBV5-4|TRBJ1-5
CASSLGRGANQPQHF
TGTGCCAGCAGCTTGGGCAGGGGAGCCAATCAGCCCCAGCATTTT
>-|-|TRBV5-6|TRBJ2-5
CASLWGQTQETQYF
TGTGCCAGCCTCTGGGGCCAGACACAAGAGACCCAGTACTTC
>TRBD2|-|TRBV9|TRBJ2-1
CASSATSGYNEQFF
TGTGCCAGCAGCGCGACTAGCGGCTACAATGAGCAGTTCTTC
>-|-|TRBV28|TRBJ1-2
CASSVSFLTARTF
TGTGCCAGCTCGGTTTCCTTCCTGACGGCTAGGACCTTC
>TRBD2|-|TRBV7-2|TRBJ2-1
CASSSGGGSEQFF
TGTGCCAGCAGCTCCGGGGGAGGGAGTGAGCAGTTCTTC
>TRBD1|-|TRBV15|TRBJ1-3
CATSREGTGNPGDTIYF
TGTGCCACCAGCAGAGAAGGGACAGGGAACCCCGGCGACACCATATATTTT
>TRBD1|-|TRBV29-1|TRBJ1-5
CSVSGVTGMGNQPQHF
TGCAGCGTTTCTGGGGTGACAGGGATGGGCAATCAGCCCCAGCATTTT
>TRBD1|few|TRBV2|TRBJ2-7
CASRDRALREAYEQYF
TGTGCCAGCAGGGACAGGGCCCTCAGGGAGGCCTACGAGCAGTACTTC